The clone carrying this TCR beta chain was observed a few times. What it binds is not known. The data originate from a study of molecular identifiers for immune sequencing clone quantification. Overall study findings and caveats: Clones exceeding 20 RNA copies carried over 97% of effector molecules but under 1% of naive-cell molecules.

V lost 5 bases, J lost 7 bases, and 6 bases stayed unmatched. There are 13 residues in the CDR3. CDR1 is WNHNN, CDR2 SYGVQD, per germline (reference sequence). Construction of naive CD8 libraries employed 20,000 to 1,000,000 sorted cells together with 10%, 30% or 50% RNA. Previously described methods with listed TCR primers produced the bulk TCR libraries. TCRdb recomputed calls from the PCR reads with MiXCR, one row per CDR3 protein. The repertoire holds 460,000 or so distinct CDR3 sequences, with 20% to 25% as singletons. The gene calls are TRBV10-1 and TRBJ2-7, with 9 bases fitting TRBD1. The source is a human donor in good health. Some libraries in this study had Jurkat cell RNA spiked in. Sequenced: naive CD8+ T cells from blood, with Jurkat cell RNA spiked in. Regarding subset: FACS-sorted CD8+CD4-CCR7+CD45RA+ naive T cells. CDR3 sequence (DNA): TGCGCCAGCAGTCTCGGGACAGGGCAAGAGCAGTACTTC. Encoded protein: CASSLGTGQEQYF.